The TCR beta chain under discussion was sequenced for a study of T-cell reconstitution after alpha-beta-depleted transplantation in children. Study-wide findings and caveats: Fresh T-cell production supplied most of the T-cell counts and diversity seen one year after transplant.

Turning to this clonotype: Its antigen is unknown.

It was with unique molecular identifiers that the TCRbeta library was prepared. TCRdb analysed the PCR reads with MiXCR anew, one entry per CDR3 protein. The sample lists 250,000 to 300,000 distinct CDR3 sequences, about 7.3% occurring once. V lost 4 bases and J 7 bases, leaving 16 bases between the germline ends. Germline assignment: CDR1 GTSNPN and CDR2 SVGIG (reference sequence). The CDR3 runs to 13 residues. This receptor was taken from a female patient aged 2 to 10 who had a stem cell transplant for Fanconi anemia, so the T cells may come from the graft donor. Source: peripheral blood, taken 360 days after TCRalphabeta/CD19-depleted stem cell transplant. J is TRBJ1-2 and V is TRBV30; D is perhaps TRBD1 (6 bases). Here the CDR3 reads CAWTLGGLGGYTF. The CDR3 nucleotides read TGTGCCTGGACCTTGGGGGGGCTGGGTGGCTACACCTTC.